Detailed here is one T cell receptor (beta chain). This CDR3 spans 15 amino acids. The J segment lost 1 base and the V segment lost 2 bases, leaving 2 bases of the junction unmatched. Germline V gene data show CDR1 as MDHEN and CDR2 as SYDVKM. The data stem from a study of T cell changes during pregnancy in multiple sclerosis. Clones were read by immunoSEQ multiplex PCR, and TCRdb kept only the in-frame ones, dropping some. This sample has approximately 25,000 clones, with approximately 86% found just once. This rearrangement joins TRBV28 to TRBJ2-3, with TRBD2 identical over 8 bases. Sequencing used CD8+ T cells from peripheral blood mononuclear cells, obtained in the first trimester of pregnancy. The clonotype originates from a female donor in good health, enrolled as a control in a pregnancy study. The CDR3 DNA reads as TGTGCCAGCAGTTTAAGAGCGGGAGGCACAGATACGCAGTATTTT. Amino acid sequence: CASSLRAGGTDTQYF.